These T cell receptor beta chains were read from a single sample in a study of T cell responses to AZD1222 COVID-19 vaccine. TCRdb's table, derived via immunoSEQ multiplex PCR, lists solely in-frame clones and lacks some. The sample holds some 170,000 clones, more than 80% seen once. This specimen consisted of peripheral blood, obtained 28 days after the second dose of the MenACWY control vaccine. The receptors originated from an adult who received the MenACWY meningococcal vaccine as a control. The CDR3 runs from the conserved cysteine through the conserved F or W. The D gene is left open where the match is weak.

TRBV19	TRBJ1-5	TRBD1	CASSFGQAGNQPQHF
TRBV9	TRBJ2-7	.	CASSATAGSSYEQYF
TRBV18	TRBJ1-3	.	CASSPLSSLRDPSSGNTIYF
TRBV19	TRBJ1-5	.	CASSISADDQPQHF
TRBV19	TRBJ1-2	TRBD1	CASSISQGARSAYGYTF
TRBV21-1	TRBJ1-5	.	CASSKNPGTGENQPQHF
TRBV18	TRBJ2-3	.	CASSPSRASTDTQYF
TRBV12-3/TRBV12-4	TRBJ2-7	.	CASSWGLTYEQYF
TRBV5-4	TRBJ1-2	.	CASSFPQGEDKGYTF
TRBV5-1	TRBJ2-2	.	CASIQAGGLNTGELFF
TRBV5-1	TRBJ1-1	.	CASSTGQTAAFF
TRBV7-9	TRBJ2-3	.	CASSPTLIGGGDTQYF
TRBV5-4	TRBJ2-7	TRBD2	CASSFQAGGNHPKSYEQYF
TRBV18	TRBJ2-7	TRBD1	CASSPREGGGYEQYF
TRBV29-1	TRBJ2-1	.	CSVEGGFRDPLREQFF
TRBV27	TRBJ1-2	.	CASSLRVQRGLVHGYTF
TRBV2	TRBJ2-7	.	CASSGRQTNYEQYF
TRBV23-1	TRBJ2-3	TRBD1	CASTKPGQGMPDTQYF
TRBV7-8	TRBJ2-7	TRBD1	CASSFRTGGEQYF
TRBV24-1	TRBJ2-1	TRBD1	CATSGGGQGAGNEQFF
TRBV29-1	TRBJ2-7	.	CSVGWDVEQYF
TRBV7-8	TRBJ2-3	.	CASSLDRVRADTQYF
TRBV7-9	TRBJ1-2	.	CASSLDSRGYTF
TRBV27	TRBJ2-3	.	CASSLTRTLDTQYF
TRBV14	TRBJ1-6	.	CASSPRAVNSPLHF
TRBV30	TRBJ2-2	.	CGGLALGELFF
TRBV18	TRBJ2-6	.	CASSPGANVLTF
TRBV6-2/TRBV6-3	TRBJ1-2	TRBD1	CASSRTGDHYGYTF
TRBV5-1	TRBJ2-1	TRBD2	CASSSDNGGLAGGYEQFF
TRBV3-1/TRBV3-2	TRBJ2-7	TRBD2	CASSHGTSLSPYEQYF
TRBV6-2/TRBV6-3	TRBJ2-3	.	CASSLPPGRRSTDTQYF
TRBV19	TRBJ2-6	.	CASSIVAGSGANVLTF
TRBV6-2/TRBV6-3	TRBJ2-7	TRBD2	CASSRTSGGAYEQYF
TRBV2	TRBJ1-2	.	CASSELQGQNDGYTF
TRBV28	TRBJ2-7	.	CASSLAGDKYEQYF
TRBV19	TRBJ1-1	.	CASSHLGTEAFF
TRBV11-2	TRBJ2-7	.	CASSPTDHEQYF
TRBV2	TRBJ2-3	TRBD2	CASSRTSGILFTQYF
TRBV25-1	TRBJ1-2	.	CASSGASANYGYTF
TRBV19	TRBJ1-6	.	CASSGAHNSPLHF
TRBV30	TRBJ2-5	TRBD1	CAWSATGVDGETQYF
TRBV29-1	TRBJ2-3	.	CSVEDRGARSDTQYF
TRBV4-1	TRBJ1-2	.	CASSQARGVGGYTF
TRBV5-6	TRBJ2-5	TRBD1	CASSRAGQGARETQYF
TRBV9	TRBJ2-7	TRBD1	CASSVGTGSSYEQYF
TRBV5-5	TRBJ2-1	.	CASSLGNEQFF
TRBV11-2	TRBJ2-1	.	CASSFRGAGLREQFF
TRBV4-3	TRBJ1-1	.	CASSLRRLDVTEAFF
TRBV11-2	TRBJ2-1	TRBD2	CASSRLAGGLYNEQFF
TRBV29-1	TRBJ2-7	.	CSVWASSYEQYF
TRBV12-3/TRBV12-4	TRBJ1-2	.	CASSLTGFYGYTF
TRBV19	TRBJ1-2	.	CATHHRNYGYTF
TRBV6-2/TRBV6-3	TRBJ1-4	.	CASSYRFEKLFF
TRBV6-5	TRBJ1-5	.	CASSYSKGQPQHF
TRBV19	TRBJ2-7	.	CASSIRMTSSYEQYF